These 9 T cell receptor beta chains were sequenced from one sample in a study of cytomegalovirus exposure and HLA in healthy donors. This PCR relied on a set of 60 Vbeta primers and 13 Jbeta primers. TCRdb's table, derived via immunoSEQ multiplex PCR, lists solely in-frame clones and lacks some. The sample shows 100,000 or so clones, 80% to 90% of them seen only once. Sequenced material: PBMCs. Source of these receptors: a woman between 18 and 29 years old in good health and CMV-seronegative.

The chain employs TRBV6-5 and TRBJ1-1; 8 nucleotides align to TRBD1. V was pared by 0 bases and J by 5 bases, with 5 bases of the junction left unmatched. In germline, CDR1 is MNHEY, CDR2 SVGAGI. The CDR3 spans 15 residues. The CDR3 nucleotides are TGTGCCAGCAGTTACTCACGACAGGGGAAGACTGAAGCTTTCTTT. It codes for CASSYSRQGKTEAFF.

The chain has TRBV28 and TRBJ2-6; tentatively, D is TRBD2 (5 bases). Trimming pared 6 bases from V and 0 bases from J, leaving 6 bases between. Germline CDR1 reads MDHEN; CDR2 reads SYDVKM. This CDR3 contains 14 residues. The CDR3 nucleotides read TGTGCCAGCAGAGGACTCTCTGGGGCCAACGTCCTGACTTTC. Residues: CASRGLSGANVLTF.

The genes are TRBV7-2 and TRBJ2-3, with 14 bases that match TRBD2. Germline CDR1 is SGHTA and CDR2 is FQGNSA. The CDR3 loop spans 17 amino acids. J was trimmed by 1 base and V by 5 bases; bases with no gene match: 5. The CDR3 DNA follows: TGTGCCAGCAGCCCAAAGGGACTAGCGGGGGGCACAGATACGCAGTATTTT. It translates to CASSPKGLAGGTDTQYF.

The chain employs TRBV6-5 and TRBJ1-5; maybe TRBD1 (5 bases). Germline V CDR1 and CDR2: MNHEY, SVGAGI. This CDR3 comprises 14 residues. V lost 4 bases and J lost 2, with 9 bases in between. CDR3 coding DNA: TGTGCCAGCAGTTCCCAAGGGGGCAATCAGCCCCAGCATTTT. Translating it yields CASSSQGGNQPQHF.

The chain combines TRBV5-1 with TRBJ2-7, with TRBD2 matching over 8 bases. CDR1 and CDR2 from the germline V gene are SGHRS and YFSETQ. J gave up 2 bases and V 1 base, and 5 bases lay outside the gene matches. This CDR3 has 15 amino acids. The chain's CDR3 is CASSLTTSGTYEQYF. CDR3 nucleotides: TGCGCCAGCAGCTTGACTACTAGCGGAACCTACGAGCAGTACTTC.

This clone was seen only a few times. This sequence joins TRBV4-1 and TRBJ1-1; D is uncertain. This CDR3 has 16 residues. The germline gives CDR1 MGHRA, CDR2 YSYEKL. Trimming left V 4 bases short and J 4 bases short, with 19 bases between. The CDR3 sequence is CASSPTDGRQATEAFF. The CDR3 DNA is TGCGCCAGCAGCCCGACCGACGGGAGGCAGGCCACTGAAGCTTTCTTT.

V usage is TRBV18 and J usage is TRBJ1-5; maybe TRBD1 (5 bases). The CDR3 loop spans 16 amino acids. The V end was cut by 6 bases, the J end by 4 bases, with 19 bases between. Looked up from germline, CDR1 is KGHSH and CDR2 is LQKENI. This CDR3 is CASSHNLDQGNQPQHF. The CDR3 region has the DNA TGTGCCAGCTCCCACAACCTGGACCAGGGAAATCAGCCCCAGCATTTT.

The CDR3 sequence is CASSLPPERSFSYEQYF. CDR3 coding DNA: TGTGCCAGCAGCCTCCCGCCCGAGCGGTCCTTTTCCTACGAGCAGTACTTC. The chain combines TRBV7-8 with TRBJ2-7, with D maybe TRBD2 (5 bases). Trimming took off 5 bases at V and 1 base at J, with 21 bases between the two ends. Germline-derived CDR1 and CDR2 are SGHVS and FQNEAQ. The CDR3 has 17 amino acids.

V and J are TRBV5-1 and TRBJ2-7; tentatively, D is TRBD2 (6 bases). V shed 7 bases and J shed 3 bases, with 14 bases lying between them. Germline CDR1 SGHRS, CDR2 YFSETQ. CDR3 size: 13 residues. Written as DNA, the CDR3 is TGCGCCAGCCGCTCGGGGGATGGCTACGAGCAGTACTTC. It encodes CASRSGDGYEQYF.